Each of the 12 T cell receptor beta chains below was sequenced from the same sample in a study of T-cell reconstitution after alpha-beta-depleted transplantation in children. Preparation of the TCRbeta library used unique molecular identifiers. TCRdb recomputed calls from the PCR reads with MiXCR, one row per CDR3 protein. The repertoire holds 450,000 to 500,000 distinct CDR3 sequences, about an eighth seen once, with around 6% in the top ten. The sequenced sample was PBMCs from the stem cell graft donor, obtained from the stem cell graft. All receptors derive from a human donor who donated a stem cell graft to a child with combined immunodeficiency.

V is TRBV29-1 and J is TRBJ2-1; D unclear. Germline-derived CDR1 and CDR2 are SQVTM and ANQGSEA. The CDR3 consists of 10 residues. Trimming removed 7 bases at V and 5 bases at J, with 6 bases between. The CDR3 sequence is CSAEHNEQFF. CDR3 DNA sequence: TGCAGCGCCGAACACAATGAGCAGTTCTTC.

V and J are TRBV30 and TRBJ1-2; TRBD1 aligns across 7 bases. Germline V gene data show CDR1 as GTSNPN and CDR2 as SVGIG (reference sequence). The CDR3 covers 13 residues. The V and J ends lost 0 bases and 8 bases, in that order; junction bases with no gene match: 6. CDR3 amino acids: CAWSVMTGNGYTF. The CDR3, as DNA: TGTGCCTGGAGTGTAATGACAGGGAACGGCTACACCTTC.

This clonotype was recorded at least ten times. CDR3 loop: CASSLDTDQETQYF. Here the CDR3 DNA reads TGTGCCAGCAGCTTGGATACAGACCAAGAGACCCAGTACTTC. The J gene is TRBJ2-5, the V gene TRBV5-6; D is undetermined. The CDR3 runs 14 residues. V was clipped by 0 bases and J by 0 bases, with 6 bases between them. CDR1 SGHDT and CDR2 YYEEEE come from the germline V gene.

This clonotype appeared a few times. The V call is TRBV12-3 or TRBV12-4, the J call TRBJ2-3; D not resolved. V dropped 7 bases and J dropped 3 bases, with 17 bases sitting between them. The CDR3 length is 15 residues. The CDR3 region has the DNA TGTGCCAGCACTGCTAGGACGGCAAAAACAGATACGCAGTATTTT. Translation gives CASTARTAKTDTQYF.

CDR3 nucleotides: TGTGCCAGCAGCGTAGAAGGGGGGCCTTGGGATGAGCAGTTCTTC. Protein sequence: CASSVEGGPWDEQFF. V usage is TRBV9 and J usage is TRBJ2-1; D is tentatively TRBD1 or TRBD2 (6 bases each). From germline, CDR1 is SGDLS and CDR2 YYNGEE. The CDR3 has 15 residues. V dropped 0 bases and J dropped 8 bases, with 15 bases sitting between them.

This clonotype was detected many times. The chain has TRBV20-1 and TRBJ2-1; tentatively, D is TRBD1 or TRBD2 (5 bases each). The CDR3 is made up of 14 amino acids. V dropped 6 bases and J dropped 5 bases, with 17 bases sitting between them. From germline, CDR1 is DFQATT and CDR2 SNEGSKA (reference sequence). CDR3: CSAPRGVVNNEQFF. In nucleotides, the CDR3 is TGCAGTGCCCCGAGGGGTGTGGTTAACAATGAGCAGTTCTTC.

This sequence joins TRBV4-3 and TRBJ1-2, with a weak D call TRBD1 (5 bases). V gave up 4 bases and J gave up 7 bases, with 19 bases separating them. The CDR3 extends over 15 amino acids. Germline V lookup: CDR1 LGHNA, CDR2 YSLEER. Here the CDR3 DNA reads TGCGCCAGCAGCCCGGATCCCCAGGGTGCCGGTGGCTACACCTTC. Its protein is CASSPDPQGAGGYTF.

This clonotype turned up a few times. The rearrangement joins TRBV6-1 to TRBJ1-3; 7 bases line up with TRBD1. This CDR3 region has 16 residues. Germline values: CDR1 MNHNS, CDR2 SASEGT. V was pared by 10 bases and J by 2 bases, with 14 bases of the junction left unmatched. CDR3 in DNA: TGTGCCACCGAATTGACTACAGGGGTAGCTGGAAACACCATATATTTT. It codes for CATELTTGVAGNTIYF.

This clonotype was found a few times. The V gene is TRBV9, the J gene TRBJ2-7, with 7 bases lining up with TRBD1. V was clipped by 3 bases and J by 3 bases; unmatched bases: 6. The CDR3 spans 14 residues. Germline V lookup: CDR1 SGDLS, CDR2 YYNGEE. The CDR3: CASSASYRGYEQYF. CDR3 sequence (DNA): TGTGCCAGCAGCGCTTCATACAGGGGCTACGAGCAGTACTTC. The full variable domain, rest sourced from reference TRBV9 and TRBJ2-7, is DSGVTQTPKHLITATGQRVTLRCSPRSGDLSVYWYQQSLDQGLQFLIQYYNGEERAKGNILERFSAQQFPDLHSELNLSSLELGDSALYFCASSASYRGYEQYFGPGTRLTVT.

The gene calls are TRBV5-1 and TRBJ1-1; perhaps TRBD1 as D (6 bases). Looked up from germline, CDR1 is SGHRS and CDR2 is YFSETQ. V was trimmed by 4 bases and J by 5 bases, leaving 15 bases between them. The CDR3 loop spans 14 amino acids. The CDR3 region has the DNA TGCGCCAGCAGCCAACAGGGTTACTTGACTGAAGCTTTCTTT. It yields the protein CASSQQGYLTEAFF.

The chain couples TRBV20-1 to TRBJ2-5; D perhaps matches TRBD1 (7 bases). With 3 bases removed from V and 9 bases from J, the gap between germline ends came to 14 bases. In germline, CDR1 is DFQATT, CDR2 SNEGSKA (reference sequence). The CDR3 loop spans 12 amino acids. The DNA of the CDR3 is TGCAGTGCTAGCACAGGGGTAGCGGCCCAGTACTTC. It encodes CSASTGVAAQYF.

This clonotype has only a few counts. The V gene is TRBV5-1, the J gene TRBJ2-7; tentative D call: TRBD2 (6 bases). The CDR3 totals 16 residues. Trimming left V 4 bases short and J 2 bases short, with 19 bases between. CDR1 SGHRS and CDR2 YFSETQ come from the germline V gene. The CDR3 DNA reads as TGCGCCAGCAGCGATAACGGGGGAATGGGCACCTACGAGCAGTACTTC. Its protein is CASSDNGGMGTYEQYF.